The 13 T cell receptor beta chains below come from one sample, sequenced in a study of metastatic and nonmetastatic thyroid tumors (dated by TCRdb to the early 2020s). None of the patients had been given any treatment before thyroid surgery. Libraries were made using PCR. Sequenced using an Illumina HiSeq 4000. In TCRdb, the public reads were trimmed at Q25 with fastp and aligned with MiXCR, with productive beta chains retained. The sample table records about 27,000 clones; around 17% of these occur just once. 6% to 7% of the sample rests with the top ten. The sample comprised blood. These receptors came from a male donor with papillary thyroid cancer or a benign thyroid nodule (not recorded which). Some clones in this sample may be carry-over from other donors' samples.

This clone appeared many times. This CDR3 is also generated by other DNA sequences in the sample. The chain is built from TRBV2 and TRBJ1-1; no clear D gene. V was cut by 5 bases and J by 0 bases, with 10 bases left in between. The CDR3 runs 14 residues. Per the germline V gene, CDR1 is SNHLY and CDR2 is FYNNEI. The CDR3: CASSYPVVNTEAFF. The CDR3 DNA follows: TGTGCCAGCAGTTACCCGGTCGTGAACACTGAAGCTTTCTTT.

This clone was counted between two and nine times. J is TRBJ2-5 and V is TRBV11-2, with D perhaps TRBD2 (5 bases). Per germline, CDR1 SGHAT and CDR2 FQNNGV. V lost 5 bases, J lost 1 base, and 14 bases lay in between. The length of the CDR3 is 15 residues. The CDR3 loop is CASSQYGGPQETQYF. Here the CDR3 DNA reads TGTGCCAGCAGCCAATACGGAGGACCCCAAGAGACCCAGTACTTC.

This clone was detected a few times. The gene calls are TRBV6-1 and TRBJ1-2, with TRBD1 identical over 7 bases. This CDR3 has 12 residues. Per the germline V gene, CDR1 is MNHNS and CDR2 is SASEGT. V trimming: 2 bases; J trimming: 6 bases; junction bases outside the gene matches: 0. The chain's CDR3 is CASSEQGDGYTF. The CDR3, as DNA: TGTGCCAGCAGTGAACAGGGGGATGGCTACACCTTC.

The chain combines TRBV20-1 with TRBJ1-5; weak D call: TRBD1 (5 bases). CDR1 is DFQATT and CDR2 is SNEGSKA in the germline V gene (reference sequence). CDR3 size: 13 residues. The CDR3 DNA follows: TGCAGAGCCGGCAGGGTGGGATCTCAGCCCCAGCATTTT. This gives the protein CRAGRVGSQPQHF.

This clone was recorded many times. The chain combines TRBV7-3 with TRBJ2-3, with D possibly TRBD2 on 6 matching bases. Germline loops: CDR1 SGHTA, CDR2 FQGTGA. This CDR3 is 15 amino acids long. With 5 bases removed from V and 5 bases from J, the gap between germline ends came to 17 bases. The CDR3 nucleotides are TGTGCCAGCAGCCTTCGTGGGAGGCAGGTAGATACGCAGTATTTT. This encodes CASSLRGRQVDTQYF.

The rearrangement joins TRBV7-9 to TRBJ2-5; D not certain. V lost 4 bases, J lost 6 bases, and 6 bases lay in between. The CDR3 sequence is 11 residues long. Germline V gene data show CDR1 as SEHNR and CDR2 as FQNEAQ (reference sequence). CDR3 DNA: TGTGCCAGCAGCTACAGTCAGACCCAGTACTTC. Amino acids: CASSYSQTQYF.

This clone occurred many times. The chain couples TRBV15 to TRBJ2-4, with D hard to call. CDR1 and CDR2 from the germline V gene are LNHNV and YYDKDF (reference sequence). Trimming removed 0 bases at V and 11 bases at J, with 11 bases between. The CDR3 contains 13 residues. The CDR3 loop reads CATSRDRAALQYF. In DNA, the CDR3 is TGTGCCACCAGCAGAGATAGGGCAGCCCTTCAGTACTTC.

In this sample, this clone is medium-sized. This CDR3 reads CASSPPGQYRSYEQYF. CDR3 bases: TGTGCCAGCAGCCCACCTGGACAGTATCGTTCCTACGAGCAGTACTTC. This chain connects TRBV11-1 to TRBJ2-7; D might be TRBD1 (6 bases). Trimming removed 5 bases at V and 1 base at J, with 18 bases between. Germline V gene data show CDR1 as SGHAT and CDR2 as FQDESV (reference sequence). The CDR3 loop spans 16 amino acids.

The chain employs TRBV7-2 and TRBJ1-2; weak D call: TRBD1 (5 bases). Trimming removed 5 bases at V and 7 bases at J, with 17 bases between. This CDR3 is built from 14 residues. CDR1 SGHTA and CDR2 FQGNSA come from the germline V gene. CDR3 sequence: CASSQRGLVGGYTF. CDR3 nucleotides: TGTGCCAGCAGCCAGAGGGGCCTGGTTGGTGGCTACACCTTC. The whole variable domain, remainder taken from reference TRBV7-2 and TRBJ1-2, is GAGVSQSPSNKVTEKGKDVELRCDPISGHTALYWYRQSLGQGLEFLIYFQGNSAPDKSGLPSDRFSAERTGGSVSTLTIQRTQQEDSAVYLCASSQRGLVGGYTFGSGTRLTVV.

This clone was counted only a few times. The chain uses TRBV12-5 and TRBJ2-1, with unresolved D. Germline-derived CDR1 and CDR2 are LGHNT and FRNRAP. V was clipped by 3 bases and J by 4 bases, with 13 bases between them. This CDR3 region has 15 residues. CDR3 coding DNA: TGTGCTAGTGGTTTCATCGGAGAAGGATACAATGAGCAGTTCTTC. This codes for CASGFIGEGYNEQFF. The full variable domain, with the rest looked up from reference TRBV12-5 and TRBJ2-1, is DARVTQTPRHKVTEMGQEVTMRCQPILGHNTVFWYRQTMMQGLELLAYFRNRAPLDDSGMPKDRFSAEMPDATLATLKIQPSEPRDSAVYFCASGFIGEGYNEQFFGPGTRLTVL.

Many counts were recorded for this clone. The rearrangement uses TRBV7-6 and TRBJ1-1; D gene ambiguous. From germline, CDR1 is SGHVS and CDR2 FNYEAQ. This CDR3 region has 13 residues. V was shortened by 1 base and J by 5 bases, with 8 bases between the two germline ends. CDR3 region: CASSLEFGTEAFF. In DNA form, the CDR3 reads TGTGCCAGCAGCTTAGAATTTGGGACTGAAGCTTTCTTT. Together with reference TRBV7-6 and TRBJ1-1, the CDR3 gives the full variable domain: GAGVSQSPRYKVTKRGQDVALRCDPISGHVSLYWYRQALGQGPEFLTYFNYEAQQDKSGLPNDRFSAERPEGSISTLTIQRTEQRDSAMYRCASSLEFGTEAFFGQGTRLTVV.

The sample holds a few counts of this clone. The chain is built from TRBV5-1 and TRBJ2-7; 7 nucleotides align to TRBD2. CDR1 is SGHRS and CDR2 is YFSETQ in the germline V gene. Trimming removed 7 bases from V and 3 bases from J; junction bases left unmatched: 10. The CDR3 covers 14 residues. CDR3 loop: CASSLASGFYEQYF. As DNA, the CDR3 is TGCGCCAGCTCCTTGGCTAGCGGTTTCTACGAGCAGTACTTC.

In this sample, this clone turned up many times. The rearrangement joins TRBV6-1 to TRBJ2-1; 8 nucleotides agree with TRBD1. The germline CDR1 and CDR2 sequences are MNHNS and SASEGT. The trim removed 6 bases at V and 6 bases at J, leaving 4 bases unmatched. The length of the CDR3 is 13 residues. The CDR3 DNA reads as TGTGCCAGCAGCCGGGACAGGTCCAATGAGCAGTTCTTC. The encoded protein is CASSRDRSNEQFF.